This T cell receptor beta chain appears in the sequencing data of a study of OX40 agonist ivuxolimab in advanced cancers. Overall study results and limits: Expanded clones were, on average, more numerous in CD8+ T cells than in CD4+. Both CD4+ and CD8+ T cell populations in blood had undergone clonal expansion by week 6 at 0.1 to 3.0 mg/kg.

For this clone: The antigen is undetermined.

The CDR3 covers 15 residues. CDR1 is MNHEY, CDR2 SVGAGI, per germline. With 2 bases clipped from V and 4 bases from J, the junction kept 4 bases outside the gene matches. Profiled with immunoSEQ multiplex PCR; TCRdb holds only in-frame clones, not every one. Of around 7,700 clones in the sample, 79% were seen once. Sequenced material: CD4+ or CD8+ T cells sorted from blood, taken in a trial of the OX40 agonist ivuxolimab. The receptor was isolated from an adult with an advanced solid tumor such as melanoma, head and neck, liver or kidney cancer. V gene TRBV6-5 combines with J gene TRBJ2-1; 8 bases match TRBD1. The CDR3 DNA follows: TGTGCCAGCAGTTACGAGGGACAGGTATACAATGAGCAGTTCTTC. This gives the protein CASSYEGQVYNEQFF.